The TCR beta chain described here comes from a study of molecular identifiers for immune sequencing clone quantification (dated by TCRdb to between 2018 and 2020). At the level of the whole study: In a replicate experiment, RNA from roughly 20,000 or 100,000 naive CD8 T cells was split into five aliquots, four of which were sequenced. The study was a methods study using CD8 T cells to benchmark molecular-identifier clustering-based TCR repertoire sequencing (MIDCIRS) and TCR RNA copy counting. General study outcomes and caveats: Spiked-in Jurkat TCR RNA (around 9 copies' worth), which is not part of the donor repertoire, was contained in the naive libraries. Spiked-in Jurkat TCR RNA equivalent to a single cell was reported to be detectable even among over 800,000 naive CD8 T cells. Highly expanded clone sizes could be underestimated because identical TCR molecules may share a barcode. Clones above 20 RNA copies held over 99% of molecules in CMV-specific effector cells but under 1% in naive cells. Modeling gave about three recovered TCR RNA copies per cell versus approximately 11 by digital PCR, implying roughly 28% capture efficiency. When barcode sub-clustering was not used, chimeric consensus sequences inflated TCR diversity, with chimeras reaching as high as 47%.

The library was generated by PCR. TCRdb lists the instrument as NextSeq 500. Bulk TCR libraries were generated as previously described, with the TCR primers listed in Table S5 used. Total RNA was purified with the Qiagen AllPrep DNA/RNA kit. Before any analysis, reads coming from multiple sequencing runs of the same library were combined into one pool. In the paper's pipeline: Reads were retained only if the reads had an exact TCR constant sequence, and the retained reads were trimmed to 150 nt and grouped according to their 12-nt molecular barcodes. Within each barcode group, reads were sub-clustered at a 15% Levenshtein threshold, and quality-weighted consensus sequences were built per RNA molecule. Non-functional sequences were discarded, and so were lower-count sequences lying one edit away from another sequence. Based on fitting two negative binomial distributions, any barcode sub-cluster with under 20% of the maximum read count was discarded. In-frame beta chains were kept once TCRdb had trimmed the public reads at Q25 with fastp and called clones with MiXCR. Merged by CDR3 protein, the rows form single entries marked with the most common genes and DNA. The V and J calls follow TCRdb's processing rather than the paper's. Across this sample there are over 300,000 distinct CDR3 sequences, with roughly 24% seen only once. Around 0.76% of the sample rests with the top ten.

Libraries of naive CD8 T cells were built from approximately 20,000 to 980,000 sorted cells, with 10%, 30% or 50% of the purified RNA used. Naive CD8 T cells were FACS-sorted as CD8+CD4-CCR7+CD45RA+ on a BD FACSAria II into RLT Plus buffer. Ten to eleven TCR copies' worth of Jurkat RNA were spiked into roughly 19,000-1,000,000 naive CD8 T cell samples to test detection sensitivity. CD8 T cells were enriched using RosetteSep CD8+ T Cell Enrichment Cocktail and Ficoll-Paque, and the enriched cells then underwent ACK red cell lysis. CDR1 and CDR2 were assigned from the germline V gene (reference sequence) as SEHNR and FQNEAQ. The CDR3 contains 15 residues when both ends are counted. The DNA shown is the 45-base CDR3, in frame from base 1. V and J lose 5 bases and 0 bases, and a span of 12 bases separates them. Remarks on this clonotype: Its antigen remains unidentified. It may be a read error: a sequence one base away is much more abundant. The CDR3 ends on some other residue instead of the conserved phenylalanine or tryptophan, so this is likely a read error.

Sequencing input: naive CD8+ T cells from blood, with Jurkat cell RNA spiked in. Explained via the paper, the cell subset or site label denotes: FACS-sorted CD8+CD4-CCR7+CD45RA+ naive T cells. The source is a human donor in good health. Some libraries in this study had Jurkat cell RNA spiked in. The chain employs TRBV7-9 and TRBJ2-3, with TRBD1 as a weak D call on 6 bases. The encoded CDR3 is CASSPQDSSTDTQYL. The nucleotides read TGTGCCAGCAGCCCTCAGGACAGTAGCACAGATACGCAGTATCTT.